Given below is one T cell receptor (beta chain) in context. This sample stems from a study of T cell changes during pregnancy in multiple sclerosis. The method was immunoSEQ multiplex PCR; TCRdb's version includes in-frame clones alone and lacks a portion of them. The table shows roughly 120,000 clones, with 92% occurring only once. Germline V CDR1 and CDR2: MNHEY, SMNVEV (reference sequence). Deletions cut 6 bases from V and 3 bases from J, with 14 bases between. The CDR3 sequence is 14 residues long. The source material was peripheral blood, sampled in the third trimester of pregnancy. The chain recombines TRBV27 with TRBJ1-1, with D possibly being TRBD1 (5 bases). The receptor's source is a female donor with multiple sclerosis, enrolled in a pregnancy study. The CDR3 sequence is CASRVGGTDTEAFF. The CDR3 DNA sequence: TGTGCCAGCAGGGTTGGCGGGACCGACACTGAAGCTTTCTTT.